These 26 T cell receptor beta chains originate from one sample sequenced in a study of breast tumors, draining lymph nodes, adjacent tissues. TCRdb reprocessed the multiplex PCR reads with MiXCR, giving one entry per CDR3 protein. The repertoire consists of under 250,000 distinct CDR3 sequences, with about 30% occurring once and the leading ten covering 1.1% to 1.5%. Axillary draining lymph nodes of breast cancer patients supplied the node samples. What was sequenced was axillary lymph node tissue. These receptors all come from a female donor with breast cancer. Some clones in this sample may be carry-over from other donors' samples.

The rearrangement uses TRBV6-5 and TRBJ2-5; possibly TRBD2 for D (6 bases). In germline, CDR1 is MNHEY, CDR2 SVGAGI. The CDR3 extends over 14 amino acids. V lost 3 bases to trimming and J lost 5 bases, with 13 bases between them. The chain's CDR3 is CASSYTRGWETQYF. CDR3 DNA: TGTGCCAGCAGTTATACCCGGGGGTGGGAGACCCAGTACTTC.

This clonotype was seen ten or more times. The chain recombines TRBV6-6 with TRBJ2-1; TRBD1 might be the D (5 bases). Trimming took 6 bases from V and 1 from J, leaving 13 bases between them. This CDR3 comprises 15 residues. CDR1 is MNHNY, CDR2 SVGAGI, per germline (reference sequence). CDR3 sequence: CASSLQVGSYNEQFF. The DNA of the CDR3 is TGTGCCAGCAGCCTACAGGTGGGGTCCTACAATGAGCAGTTCTTC.

The chain combines TRBV20-1 with TRBJ1-4; D is possibly TRBD1 (5 bases). The V gene lost 2 bases and the J gene lost 8 bases, with 18 bases spanning the gap. This CDR3 has 15 residues. Germline lookup yields CDR1 DFQATT and CDR2 SNEGSKA (reference sequence). This CDR3 reads CSARTGTSGKEKLFF. Written as DNA, the CDR3 is TGCAGTGCTAGAACCGGGACTAGCGGGAAAGAAAAACTGTTTTTT.

The rearrangement joins TRBV19 to TRBJ1-2; TRBD1 agrees at 8 bases. Germline values: CDR1 LNHDA, CDR2 SQIVND (reference sequence). V shed 4 bases, J shed 2 bases, and the junction held 6 bases outside the gene matches. This CDR3 contains 15 residues. CDR3 sequence (DNA): TGTGCCAGTAGTAGGTCCTGGACAGGGAACTATGGCTACACCTTC. Translation gives CASSRSWTGNYGYTF.

This clonotype was seen ten or more times. The chain recombines TRBV5-1 with TRBJ2-5, with 7 bases matching TRBD2. The CDR3 contains 14 residues. The V gene end was trimmed by 0 bases and the J gene end by 7 bases; junction bases not matched to a gene: 6. The V gene's germline CDR1 is SGHRS and CDR2 YFSETQ. CDR3 sequence (DNA): TGCGCCAGCAGCTTGGCCGTAGGCGGGGGGACCCAGTACTTC. It specifies CASSLAVGGGTQYF.

This clonotype was observed at least ten times. The V call is TRBV29-1, the J call TRBJ2-5; D unclear. Germline values: CDR1 SQVTM, CDR2 ANQGSEA. This CDR3 region has 12 residues. V lost 0 bases to trimming and J lost 3 bases, with 5 bases between them. CDR3 nucleotides: TGCAGCGTTGAAGAGGGTAAAGAGACCCAGTACTTC. It codes for CSVEEGKETQYF.

This clonotype has at least ten counts. The V and J genes are TRBV20-1 and TRBJ2-3; 7 bases align to TRBD2. CDR1 and CDR2 (germline): DFQATT, SNEGSKA (reference sequence). This CDR3 is built from 17 residues. V lost 5 bases to trimming and J lost 0 bases; unmatched junction nucleotides: 14. This CDR3 is CSAGGAGNRASTDTQYF. The CDR3 DNA reads as TGCAGTGCTGGGGGAGCGGGAAACCGTGCTAGCACAGATACGCAGTATTTT.

For this clonotype: This may be a read error, as it is one base from a much larger clone. The chain recombines TRBV6-4 with TRBJ1-5, with a tentative D call TRBD1 (5 bases). The CDR3 runs 15 residues. Germline V lookup: CDR1 MRHNA, CDR2 SNTAGT. Trimming took off 5 bases at V and 8 bases at J, with 19 bases between the two ends. CDR3 residues: CASSHTPAGRKPQHF. CDR3 in DNA: TGTGCCAGCAGTCACACGCCGGCAGGGCGAAAGCCCCAGCATTTT.

This clonotype was recorded many times. CDR3 bases: TGTGCCAGCAGCTTAGCGCAAGGGCTTGTAGCTTTCTTT. This encodes CASSLAQGLVAFF. The chain joins TRBV7-6 to TRBJ1-1; D gene uncertain. Per germline, CDR1 SGHVS and CDR2 FNYEAQ. The CDR3 is 13 residues long. V was cut by 0 bases and J by 10 bases, with 12 bases left in between.

Points on this clonotype: This clone may be a read error of a much larger clone one base away. This chain connects TRBV6-6 to TRBJ2-1; D perhaps matches TRBD2 (6 bases). V dropped 5 bases and J dropped 11 bases, with 16 bases sitting between them. Germline assignment: CDR1 MNHNY and CDR2 SVGAGI (reference sequence). CDR3 length equals 13 residues. This chain's CDR3 is CASSRLGGTQQFF. The DNA of the CDR3 is TGTGCCAGCAGTCGCCTTGGGGGGACCCAGCAGTTCTTC.

This clonotype has at least ten counts. The V gene is TRBV7-9, the J gene TRBJ2-7; no clear D. The germline V gene encodes CDR1 SEHNR and CDR2 FQNEAQ (reference sequence). Between the trimmed V and J ends, which lost 2 bases and 6 bases, there was a span of 8 bases. The CDR3 runs 12 residues. The DNA of the CDR3 is TGTGCCAGCAGCTTAATAGGTCTCGAGCAGTACTTC. Its protein is CASSLIGLEQYF.

The chain carries TRBV20-1 and TRBJ1-4; tentative D call: TRBD1 (5 bases). This CDR3 has 13 residues. Trimming took 3 bases from V and 10 from J, leaving 15 bases between them. Per germline, CDR1 DFQATT and CDR2 SNEGSKA (reference sequence). This chain's CDR3 is CSARGESGGKLFF. CDR3 nucleotide sequence: TGCAGTGCTAGGGGCGAGAGTGGGGGAAAACTGTTTTTT.

The chain is built from TRBV11-1 and TRBJ1-5; no definite D call. The CDR3 has 15 amino acids. CDR1 is SGHAT and CDR2 is FQDESV in the germline V gene (reference sequence). The V and J ends lost 3 bases and 11 bases respectively, with 20 bases between them. DNA for the CDR3: TGTGCCAGCAGCTTTTTTGGTCAGAACCAAGAGACCCAGCATTTT. Its protein product is CASSFFGQNQETQHF.

In this sample, this clonotype turned up a few times. This may come from a read error, since a much larger clone is one base off. The chain recombines TRBV7-2 with TRBJ2-1; no reliable D call. Germline V gene sequence: CDR1 SGHTA, CDR2 FQGNSA. The CDR3 covers 15 residues. In DNA, the CDR3 is TGTGCCAGCAGCTTAGACGCGAGAAACTACAATGAGCAGCTCTTC. Its translation: CASSLDARNYNEQLF.

V and J are TRBV20-1 and TRBJ2-5; 13 nucleotides align to TRBD2. The germline gives CDR1 DFQATT, CDR2 SNEGSKA (reference sequence). The CDR3 spans 17 residues. Trimming took 5 bases from V and 0 from J; bases not matched to a gene: 9. CDR3: CSASRLAGGGYQETQYF. CDR3 DNA: TGCAGTGCTTCCCGACTAGCGGGAGGCGGATACCAAGAGACCCAGTACTTC.

This clonotype was observed at least ten times. The V call is TRBV6-1, the J call TRBJ1-6; 10 bases fit TRBD1. V was pared by 6 bases and J by 5 bases, with 1 base of the junction left unmatched. Germline CDR1 and CDR2: MNHNS and SASEGT. This CDR3 region has 14 residues. Written as DNA, the CDR3 is TGTGCCAGCAGGGGACAGGGGAATAATTCACCCCTCCACTTT. Translated, it gives CASRGQGNNSPLHF.

The chain uses TRBV4-2 and TRBJ1-5, with D uncertain. This CDR3 has 17 amino acids. The germline CDR1 and CDR2 sequences are LGHNA and YNFKEQ. V was clipped by 0 bases and J by 3 bases, with 15 bases between them. CDR3: CASSQDARSGNNQPQHF. Here the CDR3 DNA reads TGTGCCAGCAGCCAAGACGCGAGGTCGGGGAACAATCAGCCCCAGCATTTT.

This clonotype has only a few counts. A much larger clone lies a single base off, so this may be a read error. J is TRBJ2-7 and V is TRBV20-1; 7 bases fit TRBD2. V was clipped by 0 bases and J by 0 bases; unmatched bases: 17. CDR3 length: 19 amino acids. Germline CDR1 DFQATT, CDR2 SNEGSKA (reference sequence). The CDR3 nucleotides are TGCAGTGCTAGAGACCACCCCGGGACTACCGGGACGACCTCCTACGAGCAGTACTTC. It yields the protein CSARDHPGTTGTTSYEQYF.

The sample holds many counts of this clonotype. This chain connects TRBV7-9 to TRBJ2-1; D is perhaps TRBD1 or TRBD2 (5 bases each). CDR3 length: 12 residues. Germline CDR1 is SEHNR and CDR2 is FQNEAQ (reference sequence). The V end was cut by 1 base, the J end by 15 bases, with 13 bases between. The CDR3 nucleotides read TGTGCCAGCAGCTTAGAAACGGGAAGGGGGTTCTTC. Residues: CASSLETGRGFF.

This clonotype was detected many times. This chain links TRBV20-1 with TRBJ1-5; weak D call: TRBD1 (5 bases). The CDR3 covers 15 residues. V was clipped by 3 bases and J by 4 bases, with 16 bases between them. CDR1 and CDR2 from the germline V gene are DFQATT and SNEGSKA (reference sequence). The CDR3 region is CSARDPGGANQPQHF. The CDR3 DNA reads TGCAGTGCTAGGGACCCCGGAGGGGCGAATCAGCCCCAGCATTTT.

Ten or more counts support this clonotype. The chain uses TRBV30 and TRBJ2-5, with 11 bases aligning to TRBD2. This CDR3 is 14 amino acids long. Trimming took 0 bases from V and 5 from J; bases not matched to a gene: 2. Germline V gene lookup returns CDR1 GTSNPN and CDR2 SVGIG (reference sequence). The CDR3 here is CAWSVLAGGETQYF. CDR3 nucleotides: TGTGCCTGGAGTGTGCTAGCGGGAGGTGAGACCCAGTACTTC.

A word on this clonotype: A much larger clone lies one base from this, so it may be a read error. The chain carries TRBV5-5 and TRBJ2-3, with D hard to call. The DNA end favors TRBJ1-5, so the J call may be wrong. Germline CDR1 is SGHKS and CDR2 is YYEKEE (reference sequence). This CDR3 region has 20 residues. The CDR3 region has the DNA TGTGCCAGCAGCTTGCGTTTAGTGACGGGCAGCCCTTCTAGCACAGATACGCAGCATTTT. This sequence encodes CASSLRLVTGSPSSTDTQHF.

The V gene is TRBV20-1, the J gene TRBJ1-1, with D possibly matching TRBD1 (5 bases). There are 13 residues in the CDR3. Germline V gives CDR1 DFQATT, CDR2 SNEGSKA (reference sequence). The V end was cut by 0 bases, the J end by 1 base, with 6 bases between. The CDR3 sequence: CSAREGGNTEAFF. CDR3 nucleotide sequence: TGCAGTGCTAGAGAGGGGGGGAACACTGAAGCTTTCTTT.

About this clonotype itself: Because the CDR3 is missing its conserved closing phenylalanine or tryptophan, this is likely a read error. The rearrangement joins TRBV5-4 to TRBJ2-2, with TRBD1 matching 7 bases. J was trimmed by 5 bases and V by 4 bases; bases with no gene match: 8. CDR3 length: 15 residues. The V gene's germline CDR1 is SGHNT and CDR2 YYREEE (reference sequence). CDR3 sequence reads: CASSIGQASTGELFL. The CDR3 nucleotides are TGTGCCAGCAGCATAGGACAGGCTTCGACCGGGGAGCTGTTTCTT.

In its sample, this clonotype was seen many times. The chain carries TRBV29-1 and TRBJ2-2, with a possible D match to TRBD1 (5 bases). Germline values: CDR1 SQVTM, CDR2 ANQGSEA. This CDR3 comprises 12 residues. Trimming left V 7 bases short and J 1 base short, with 7 bases between. CDR3 sequence: CSGGQNTGELFF. For the CDR3, the DNA is TGCAGCGGCGGACAGAACACCGGGGAGCTGTTTTTT.

This clonotype occurred many times. The chain carries TRBV11-2 and TRBJ2-7; the D is unclear. This CDR3 is built from 16 residues. Germline V gene data show CDR1 as SGHAT and CDR2 as FQNNGV. The V end was cut by 1 base, the J end by 0 bases, with 13 bases between. CDR3 nucleotide sequence: TGTGCCAGCAGCTTAGTAAGGAGAACCCCCTCCTACGAGCAGTACTTC. It translates to CASSLVRRTPSYEQYF.